This T cell receptor beta chain was sequenced during a study of blood T cell repertoires in COVID-19. For the study at large: The origin of the acute and convalescent COVID-19 samples was the United States, Italy and Spain. In each case, the material was cDNA or gDNA derived from T cells, B-cell-depleted T cells, or PBMCs.

CDR1 and CDR2 (germline): SGHRS, YFSETQ. J was trimmed by 2 bases and V by 0 bases; bases with no gene match: 8. This CDR3 is 17 amino acids long. Authors' methods: Nucleated cell counts were estimated from reference gene primer amplification. The repertoire was sequenced with immunoSEQ multiplex PCR; TCRdb's copy has only in-frame clones and lacks some. That table is the source of V, J and clone size, and D and trimming were worked out from the DNA. The profile shows around 170,000 clones, around four fifths of them singletons. Sequenced material: peripheral blood. The chain combines TRBV5-1 with TRBJ2-3, with 8 bases that match TRBD2. This receptor was identified in a woman aged 55-75 years with acute or convalescent COVID-19. The CDR3 protein is CASSLASSGPSTDTQYF. CDR3 in DNA: TGCGCCAGCAGCTTGGCCTCTAGCGGGCCTTCCACAGATACGCAGTATTTT.